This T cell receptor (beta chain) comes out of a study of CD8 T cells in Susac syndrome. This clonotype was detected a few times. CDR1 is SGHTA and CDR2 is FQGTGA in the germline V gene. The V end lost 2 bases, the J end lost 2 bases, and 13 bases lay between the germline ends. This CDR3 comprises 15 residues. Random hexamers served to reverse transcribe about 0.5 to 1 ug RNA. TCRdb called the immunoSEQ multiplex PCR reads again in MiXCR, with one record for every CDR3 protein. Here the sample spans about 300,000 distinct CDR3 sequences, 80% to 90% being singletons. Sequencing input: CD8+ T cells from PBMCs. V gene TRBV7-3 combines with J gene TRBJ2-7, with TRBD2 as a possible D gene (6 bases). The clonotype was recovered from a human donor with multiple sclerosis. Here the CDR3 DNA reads TGTGCCAGCAGCTTATGGTGGAGGGAACCCTACGAGCAGTACTTC. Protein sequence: CASSLWWREPYEQYF.